The entry that follows covers one TCR beta chain sequence. This clonotype was seen once. Its antigen specificity is not known. No much larger clonotype is one base removed from it; base qualities were not supplied. On its own, one read is weak support. This specimen comes from a study of CD8+CD57+ T cells in acquired aplastic anemia (dated by TCRdb to the late 2010s). Background on the whole study: On average, sorted CD4+ and CD8+ cells yielded around 3.5 ug of extracted DNA, with a range of 0.2 to 27.4 ug. An average of approximately 10 million reads for CD4+ cells and approximately 11 million reads for CD8+ cells was obtained from healthy donor samples. Study-wide conclusions, independent of this receptor: Although 25 to 30 CD8+ CDR3 sequences were shared by patients and controls, these sequences appeared highly expressed in patients and within the immunodominant clones of patients. Between patients and healthy controls, no significant difference in CD8+ Simpson's diversity was found (P=0.060).

V is reduced by 4 bases and J by 4 bases, leaving a spacing of 10 bases between them. The CDR3 starts with the cysteine, ends with the phenylalanine, and has 12 residues. Solely the CDR3 DNA is kept, with 36 bases framed from the first base. The germline V gene supplies CDR1 SQVTM and CDR2 ANQGSEA. The study deep-sequenced TCR repertoires of sorted CD4+ and CD8+ blood T cells from severe aplastic anemia patients and healthy subjects. Ficoll-Paque density gradient centrifugation was used to isolate peripheral blood mononuclear cells. Before DNA extraction, CD4+ and CD8+ T cells were sorted with FACS or magnetic beads. Genomic DNA was used as template for profiling of TCR beta VDJ combinations and CDR3 sequences. TCR repertoire sequencing was run on an Illumina HiSeq 2000. As for the authors' bioinformatics: TRBV/TRBJ rearrangement plots, CDR3 size and DJ length profiles, and Simpson's diversity index were used to assess repertoires. The most abundant DNA sequence in the deep sequencing data was defined as the immunodominant clone. CDR3 amino acid sequences were checked for sharing across subjects and were also compared against the VDJdb database and published repertoires. TCRdb's own reprocessing of the public reads used fastp at Q25 and MiXCR and kept productive beta chains. A single entry per CDR3 protein holds the most common genes and DNA from its merged rows. What appears here as the V and J calls and clone size reflects TCRdb's work, not the paper's. This sample holds around 200,000 distinct CDR3 sequences; over 60% were observed only once. Together, the top ten hold approximately 30% of the sample.

The sequencing input was sorted CD4+, CD8+, or CD8+CD57+ T cells (not recorded which) from PBMCs. This receptor was taken from a human donor in good health. The chain is assembled from TRBV29-1 and TRBJ1-1; no D gene can be assigned with confidence. The base sequence is TGCAGCGTTGTGGAAGTGGGCACTGAAGCTTTCTTT. This codes for CSVVEVGTEAFF.